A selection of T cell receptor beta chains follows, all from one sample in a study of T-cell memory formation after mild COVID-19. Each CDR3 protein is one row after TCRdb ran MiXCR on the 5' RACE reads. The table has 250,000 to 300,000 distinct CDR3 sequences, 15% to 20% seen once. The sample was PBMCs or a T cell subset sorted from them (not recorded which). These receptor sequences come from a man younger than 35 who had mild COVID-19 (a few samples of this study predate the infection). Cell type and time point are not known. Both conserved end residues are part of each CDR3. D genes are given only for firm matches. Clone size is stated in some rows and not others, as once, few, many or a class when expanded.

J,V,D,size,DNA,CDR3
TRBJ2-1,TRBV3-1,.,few,TGTGCCAGCAGCCAAGGGCAGCGTAACAATGAGCAGTTCTTC,CASSQGQRNNEQFF
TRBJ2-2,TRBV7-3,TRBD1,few,TGTGCCAGCAGCTTCCAGGGGGCGAAGAACACCGGGGAGCTGTTTTTT,CASSFQGAKNTGELFF
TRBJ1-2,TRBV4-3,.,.,TGCGCCAGCAGCCAAGAAGTTCTTGGGACTGATTTTTTCTATGGCTACACCTTC,CASSQEVLGTDFFYGYTF
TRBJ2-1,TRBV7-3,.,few,TGTGCCAGCAGCCCTAGCCCTCCCGGCAATGAGCAGTTCTTC,CASSPSPPGNEQFF
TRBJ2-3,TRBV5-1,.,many,TGCGCCAGCAGCTTGGCCCTGGGCGGGGGCACAGATACGCAGTATTTT,CASSLALGGGTDTQYF
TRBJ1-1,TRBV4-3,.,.,TGCGCCAGCAGCCAAGATGGGGGGAGGGAAGCTTTCTTT,CASSQDGGREAFF
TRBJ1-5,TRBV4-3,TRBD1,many,TGCGCCAGCAGCCAAAATGGTGAGGGGGCGAGTCAGCCCCAGCATTTT,CASSQNGEGASQPQHF
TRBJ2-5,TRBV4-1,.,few,TGCGCCAGCAGCCCCTCGAGGTCCAGGGCAGAGACCCAGTACTTC,CASSPSRSRAETQYF
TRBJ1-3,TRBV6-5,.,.,TGTGCCAGCAGTCCAGGGGCGGGGAGCTCTGGAAACACCATATATTTT,CASSPGAGSSGNTIYF
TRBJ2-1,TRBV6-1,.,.,TGTGCCAGCAGTGGGTCTAGCTTAATTGAGCAGTTCTTC,CASSGSSLIEQFF
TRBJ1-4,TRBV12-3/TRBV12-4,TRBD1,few,TGTGCCAGCAGTTTGACCGGGACAGGGTTCGCTAATGAAAAACTGTTTTTT,CASSLTGTGFANEKLFF